This is a list of T cell receptor beta chains from one sample in a study of Ad26.COV2.S vaccination and SARS-CoV-2 variants. Generated by immunoSEQ multiplex PCR, the TCRdb table keeps only in-frame clones and is missing some. The sample carries 350,000 to 500,000 clones, approximately 90% recorded once. The material sequenced was peripheral blood, taken in a trial of Ad26.COV2.S vaccine versus placebo. The receptors derive from a person between 18 and 65 years old who received the Ad26.COV2.S COVID-19 vaccine or a placebo. CDR3s include the opening cysteine and the closing phenylalanine or tryptophan. The D gene is left open where the match is weak. Clone sizes are given selectively: once, few, many, or a class where the clone is expanded.

CDR3nt	CDR3aa	v_gene	j_gene	abundance	d_gene
TGTGCCAGCAGCTTAGATTTTCCCGACAGGCGGAGCAATGAGCAGTTCTTC	CASSLDFPDRRSNEQFF	TRBV7-6	TRBJ2-1	.	.
TGTGCCAGCAGCCTAGGGACAGGGGGTGTCTACGAGCAGTACTTC	CASSLGTGGVYEQYF	TRBV7-2	TRBJ2-7	once	TRBD1
TGTGCCAGCAGCTGGGGTCTGACACCGAACACTGAAGCTTTCTTT	CASSWGLTPNTEAFF	TRBV5-6	TRBJ1-1	.	.
TGTGCCAGCAGCATAGGGAGGTGGGATGAGCAGTTCTTC	CASSIGRWDEQFF	TRBV9	TRBJ2-1	.	.
TGTGCCAGCTCACCCAGGATGTTTACAGGAGAAAACACCGGGGAGCTGTTTTTT	CASSPRMFTGENTGELFF	TRBV18	TRBJ2-2	.	.
TGTGCCAGCAGTTCCGAGACAGGGGAGGGTTATGGCTACACCTTC	CASSSETGEGYGYTF	TRBV28	TRBJ1-2	.	TRBD1
TGCGCCAGCAGCCACCACAGGGGGCAGGGGAACACTGAAGCTTTCTTT	CASSHHRGQGNTEAFF	TRBV4-1	TRBJ1-1	.	TRBD1
TGTGCCAGCAGCTTAGGTAGTAGTGGGGTAGCCGAGCAGTACTTC	CASSLGSSGVAEQYF	TRBV7-2	TRBJ2-7	.	.
TGTGCCAGCAGTGTGGGACAGGGTGGTTTTGGTGAAAAACTGTTTTTT	CASSVGQGGFGEKLFF	TRBV2	TRBJ1-4	.	TRBD1
TGTGCCCTGGCGACGGTCTATAATTCACCCCTCCACTTT	CALATVYNSPLHF	TRBV30	TRBJ1-6	.	.
TGCGCCAGCAGCCAAAAGGTAGGGCGGACCCTCGGACGCGATGAGCAGTTCTTC	CASSQKVGRTLGRDEQFF	TRBV4-1	TRBJ2-1	once	.
TGCGCCAGCAGCCAAGGACCCGGGACGGGTATGAACACTGAAGCTTTCTTT	CASSQGPGTGMNTEAFF	TRBV4-3	TRBJ1-1	.	.
TGCGCCAGCAGCTGGACAGGGGGTGATAGCGGGGAGCTGTTTTTT	CASSWTGGDSGELFF	TRBV5-1	TRBJ2-2	.	TRBD1
TGTGCCAGTAGTATACCCCAAGAGACCCAGTACTTC	CASSIPQETQYF	TRBV19	TRBJ2-5	.	.
TGCGCCAGCAGCTCCCCCCGCAGGGAGGACGAGCAGTACTTC	CASSSPRREDEQYF	TRBV5-1	TRBJ2-7	.	.
TGTGCCAGCAGCGCCCGGGACTACATGAGGGCTGAGCAGTTCTTC	CASSARDYMRAEQFF	TRBV7-2	TRBJ2-1	.	TRBD2
TGTGCCAGCAGTTACTCGATGACAGGGCATGCCTACGAGCAGTACTTC	CASSYSMTGHAYEQYF	TRBV6-5	TRBJ2-7	.	TRBD1
TGTGCCACCAGCAGAGAATCCCTCGGGGCCGGGGAGCTGTTTTTT	CATSRESLGAGELFF	TRBV15	TRBJ2-2	.	.
TGTGCCGGGGAAGTTCGGCGGGACGGATCTAACTATGGCTACACCTTC	CAGEVRRDGSNYGYTF	TRBV30	TRBJ1-2	.	.
TGTGCCAGTAGTACGCCGGGGGGGTATGGTGGCAATCAGCCCCAGCATTTT	CASSTPGGYGGNQPQHF	TRBV19	TRBJ1-5	few	.
TGTGCCAGCAGCCCCGGGGGCTACGAGCAGTACTTC	CASSPGGYEQYF	TRBV7-6	TRBJ2-7	.	.
TGTGCCAGCAGTCTGATAGGGGATCAAAAACTGTTTTTT	CASSLIGDQKLFF	TRBV12-3/TRBV12-4	TRBJ1-4	.	.
TGTGCCAGCAGCTTGGCCGAAAGAACATTTGGGTCCAATTCACCCCTCCACTTT	CASSLAERTFGSNSPLHF	TRBV5-8	TRBJ1-6	.	.
TGTGCCAGCAGCTTGGATGGGGGGGTCAATGAGCAGTTCTTC	CASSLDGGVNEQFF	TRBV7-9	TRBJ2-1	.	TRBD2
TGTGCCAGCAGCCAAGTGGTGAACACTGAAGCTTTCTTT	CASSQVVNTEAFF	TRBV3-1/TRBV3-2	TRBJ1-1	.	.
TGTGCCAGCAGTTGGTCCCAAACCTCCTATAATTCACCCCTCCACTTT	CASSWSQTSYNSPLHF	TRBV6-6	TRBJ1-6	.	.
TGTGCCAGCAGTACTAACCGGGGCAGCTATGGCTACACCTTC	CASSTNRGSYGYTF	TRBV6-2/TRBV6-3	TRBJ1-2	.	.
TGTGCCACCAGGGCCAACGTGGGGGGTGGCTACACCTTC	CATRANVGGGYTF	TRBV24-1	TRBJ1-2	.	.
TGTGCCAGCAGCCAAGTTCAAAACAGGGCCTCTGGTGACCCGAGGGACATTCAGTACTTC	CASSQVQNRASGDPRDIQYF	TRBV4-2	TRBJ2-4	.	.
TGTGCCAGCGCGCCGGGACAGGGGTTAACCAATGAGCAGTTCTTC	CASAPGQGLTNEQFF	TRBV28	TRBJ2-1	.	TRBD1
TGCGCCAGCAGCCAGTTTAAGTGGTCGGGAATGAACTATGGCTACACCTTC	CASSQFKWSGMNYGYTF	TRBV4-1	TRBJ1-2	.	.
TGTGCCAGCAGTCCAACCGGCTGGGATGGTGTGTACTTC	CASSPTGWDGVYF	TRBV27	TRBJ2-7	.	.
TGCAGCGGAACCGGGACAGGGATTGAAGCTTTCTTT	CSGTGTGIEAFF	TRBV29-1	TRBJ1-1	.	TRBD1